This T cell receptor beta chain was identified during a study of T cells in Graves' hyperthyroidism and ophthalmopathy. Germline V gene sequence: CDR1 LGHDT, CDR2 YNNKEL (reference sequence). This CDR3 spans 18 amino acids. V lost 0 bases and J 1 base, leaving 16 bases between the germline ends. Researchers amplified the TCR beta CDR3 regions from RNA transcripts. Researchers ran a first-round RT-PCR on the TCR CDR3 using the HTBI primer set. Using its own MiXCR run on the multiplex PCR reads, TCRdb lists one record per CDR3 protein. The table includes hundreds of thousands of distinct CDR3 sequences, roughly 15% detected once. This clonotype came up many times.

V and J are TRBV3-1 and TRBJ2-1, with D perhaps TRBD1 (7 bases). This sequence was found in a woman in her forties with Graves' ophthalmopathy. Sequenced sample: blood. Written as DNA, the CDR3 is TGTGCCAGCAGCCAAGATCCCCCAGGGGGGCCATCCTACAATGAGCAGTTCTTC. It translates to CASSQDPPGGPSYNEQFF.